This paragraph covers one T cell receptor (beta chain) sequence. This clonotype was observed many times. Its binding antigen is unknown. Base-call qualities are not available, and no considerably larger clone is one nucleotide away. The source of the sample is a study of regulatory T cells in long-lasting Graves disease (dated by TCRdb to 2020 to 2023). About the full investigation: Newly diagnosed Graves' disease patients had taken antithyroid drugs for less than 3 months. The study was conducted in China and was registered as a clinical trial. This study used TCR sequencing and RNA sequencing of peripheral blood to compare persistent Graves' disease patients against newly diagnosed Graves' disease patients. A total of around 33 samples underwent TCR sequencing, from 13 patients with persistent Graves' disease and approximately 20 patients with newly diagnosed Graves' disease. What the authors observed across the whole study: The study examined only peripheral blood because the primary lesion, thyroid tissue, could not be accessed. Persistent disease showed preferential use of TRBV28, TRBJ1-2 and TRBJ2-5, whereas newly diagnosed disease favored TRBV20-1 and TRBJ2-1. Lower TCR Shannon entropy and fewer highly expanded clones were observed in persistent Graves' disease patients than in newly diagnosed patients, which suggested clonal expansion. The authors acknowledged the small sample size as a limitation that may reduce accuracy. Sequencing and analysis were restricted to the TCR beta chain. More public clonotypes were shared among persistent patients (under 3,000) than among newly diagnosed patients (roughly 1,000).

To prepare the library, multiplex PCR was applied. Sequencing was carried out with an Illumina HiSeq 4000. iRepertoire HTBI primers and Arm-PCR amplification of CDR3 regions were used to construct TCR beta libraries. Before sequencing, the PCR products underwent gel purification. Turning to the authors' computational methods: A total of some 60 TRBV and some 15 TRBJ segments were identified across samples and were used for gene usage analysis of CDR3 amino acid clonotypes. COPE and FqMerger were used to merge filtered high-quality paired reads into contigs. BLAST was used to align contigs to IMGT TRBV, TRBD and TRBJ reference genes, with CDR3 defined following IMGT. Highly expanded clones were defined as clonotypes with a frequency above 0.1%. Shannon entropy was used to measure repertoire diversity, and the Gini coefficient was used to measure V-J evenness. A clonotype was considered public if more than one individual shared it. TCRdb itself trimmed the public reads at Q25 with fastp, ran MiXCR and retained productive beta chains. Each entry merges the rows of one CDR3 protein and shows their most common DNA and genes. The V and J calls come from TCRdb's annotation, not from the publication. The sample yields more than 300,000 distinct CDR3 sequences; about 16% were counted once. 20% to 25% of the sample is held by the ten biggest clonotypes.

Explained via the paper, the time point label denotes: newly diagnosed GD, antithyroid drugs for less than 3 months. For both TCR sequencing and RNA sequencing, RNA was extracted from PBMCs using TRIzol. Graves' disease was diagnosed according to American Thyroid Association guidelines. Recruitment of patients was carried out at an endocrinology department in Xi'an, China. Each patient gave 8.5 to 9.5 milliliters of peripheral blood, collected in an EDTA anticoagulant tube. Ficoll Paque Plus density gradient separation was used to isolate PBMCs, and no further T cell sorting was done. An Agilent 2100 Bioanalyzer and agarose gel were used to check RNA quality, while a NanoDrop 2000 measured RNA concentration. The V end loses 5 bases and the J end loses 3 bases, and a stretch of 14 bases separates them. The CDR3 holds 15 amino acids from the cysteine to the phenylalanine. The only DNA kept is the CDR3, 45 bases in frame from the first base. CDR1 and CDR2, per the germline V gene, are MDHEN and SYDVKM.

In addition, the sample was reused for a study of T cells in Graves' hyperthyroidism and ophthalmopathy. Taken from the second paper: Stable Graves' hyperthyroidism was defined as no progression to ophthalmopathy during 18 months of follow-up. The hyperthyroidism patients were between 18 and 65 years old and newly diagnosed, with a disease duration of less than 2 months. Patients with uncontrolled infections, other autoimmune diseases, pregnancy or lactation were excluded. Clinical symptoms, serum thyroxine and TRAb, thyroid ultrasound, and orbital computed tomography formed the basis for the diagnoses. A first-round RT-PCR of the TCR CDR3 used the HTBI primer set with the Qiagen OneStep RT-PCR kit. Blood samples also contained most of the expanded thyroid clonotypes (frequency above 0.001), which suggests that blood repertoires may reflect thyroid immune responses. In cross-validation, a model built on a 13 V-J signature told ophthalmopathy apart from stable hyperthyroidism with approximately 91% sensitivity and about 81% specificity, and in testing the same model reached 80%/75%. During validation, the model predicted progression to ophthalmopathy a median of approximately 6.5 months ahead of onset, with almost 71% sensitivity and 72.22% specificity. To identify distinguishing TCR V-J signatures, a discovery cohort of around 100 patients was used, comprising 43 with Graves' ophthalmopathy and around 57 with stable Graves' hyperthyroidism. Prospective prediction of ophthalmopathy was tested in an independent validation cohort of fewer than 20 hyperthyroidism patients and 17 patients who later progressed to ophthalmopathy. The roughly 100 discovery patients were randomly divided into training and test sets at a 7:3 ratio. In addition, the study compared T-cell repertoires in thyroid tissue and in blood from roughly 6 Graves' hyperthyroidism patients. After blood sampling, hyperthyroidism patients were treated with methimazole at a starting dose of 30 mg daily, and ophthalmopathy patients were treated with high-dose intravenous methylprednisolone. The libraries were constructed in a second round of multiplex PCR and then size-selected and purified. Paired-end sequencing of the libraries was performed with 100 bp reads on an Illumina HiSeq2000. SOAPnuke was used to process the raw data, throwing out any read that contained adapters or uncalled bases, had a mean Phred below 15, or lacked an exact constant-primer or identifier match. COPE v1.2.5 was used to merge high-quality paired reads, and clonotypes were defined as unique nucleotide sequences. MiTCR v1.1 was used to align clonotypes to the IMGT TRBV, TRBD and TRBJ reference segments. Analysis was restricted to V-J combinations with a frequency above 0.0001, which covered roughly 99% of repertoires. The TCS score was defined as F50 (clonal expansion) divided by E x V (chaos), with BLOSUM62-based TCRdist calculated between CDR3 peptides within each V-J. Welch's t-statistics and random forest reduced 450 to 600 V-J features to 13, which were used in a naive Bayes classifier (R e1071). Sample size was not statistically predetermined, and blinding of investigators to group allocation was not performed. TCR Vbeta CDR3 sequencing of 130 to 150 peripheral blood samples (over 40 ophthalmopathy, about 75 hyperthyroidism and roughly 17 progressor patients) is reported in the paper.

The TCR originated in a young woman with Graves disease. Donor details come from another sample of the same person, matched by shared clones. The sequence is built from TRBV28 and TRBJ1-5; a tentative D match to TRBD1 spans 6 bases. The specimen was peripheral blood mononuclear cells (PBMCs), collected at new diagnosis, from a patient treated with antithyroid drugs. The base sequence is TGTGCCAGCAGTGCCCCCGGGACACACAATCAGCCCCAGCATTTT. This translates into CASSAPGTHNQPQHF. Where the CDR3 stops, the reference TRBV28 and TRBJ1-5 genes take over; the full variable domain is DVKVTQSSRYLVKRTGEKVFLECVQDMDHENMFWYRQDPGLGLRLIYFSYDVKMKEKGDIPEGYSVSREKKERFSLILESASTNQTSMYLCASSAPGTHNQPQHFGDGTRLSIL.